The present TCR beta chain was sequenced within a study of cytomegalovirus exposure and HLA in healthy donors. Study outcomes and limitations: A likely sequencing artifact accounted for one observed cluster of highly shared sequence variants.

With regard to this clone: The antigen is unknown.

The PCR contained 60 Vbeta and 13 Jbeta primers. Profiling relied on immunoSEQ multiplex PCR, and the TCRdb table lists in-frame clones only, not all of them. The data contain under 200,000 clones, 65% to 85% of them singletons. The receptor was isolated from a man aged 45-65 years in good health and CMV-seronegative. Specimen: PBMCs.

CDR3 region: CASSSAGTGGRSPLHF. The CDR3 DNA follows: TGTGCCAGCTCATCCGCCGGGACAGGGGGTAGGTCACCCCTCCACTTT. The chain has TRBV18 and TRBJ1-6; TRBD1 aligns across 11 bases. The CDR3 runs to 16 residues. Germline lookup yields CDR1 KGHSH and CDR2 LQKENI. The junction had 10 bases not matched to a gene; V was cut back by 5 bases and J by 10 bases.